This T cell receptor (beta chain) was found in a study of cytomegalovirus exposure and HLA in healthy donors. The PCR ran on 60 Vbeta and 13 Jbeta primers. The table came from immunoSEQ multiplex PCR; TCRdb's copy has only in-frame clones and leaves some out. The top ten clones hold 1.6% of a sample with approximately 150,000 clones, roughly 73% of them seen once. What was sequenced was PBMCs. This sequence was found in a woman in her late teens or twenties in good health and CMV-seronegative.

In DNA form, the CDR3 reads TGTTCCAGCAGCTCGACTTCAAGGGGGCCCTACGAGCAGTACGTC. Translation: CSSSSTSRGPYEQYV. This chain joins TRBV7-9 and TRBJ2-7, with TRBD1 matching over 7 bases. CDR1 and CDR2 from the germline V gene are SEHNR and FQNEAQ (reference sequence). The CDR3 sequence is 15 residues long.